The 17 T cell receptor beta chains reported below all come from one sample, sequenced in a study of cytomegalovirus exposure and HLA in healthy donors. Researchers ran the PCR with 60 Vbeta and 13 Jbeta primers. Only in-frame clones appear in the TCRdb table, and some are missing; sequencing was by immunoSEQ multiplex PCR. The repertoire has about 200,000 clones, about 86% of them found once; the top ten carry more than 0.25%. Sequencing was performed on PBMCs. These receptors were obtained from a woman aged 30 to 39 in good health and CMV-seronegative.

The rearrangement links TRBV7-3 to TRBJ2-1; D call uncertain. This CDR3 region has 13 residues. In germline, CDR1 is SGHTA, CDR2 FQGTGA. Trimming removed 2 bases from V and 4 bases from J, with 6 bases in between. Here the CDR3 DNA reads TGTGCCAGCAGCTTAGGCAGGTACAATGAGCAGTTCTTC. This gives the protein CASSLGRYNEQFF. The full variable domain, with the rest looked up from reference TRBV7-3 and TRBJ2-1, is GAGVSQTPSNKVTEKGKYVELRCDPISGHTALYWYRQSLGQGPEFLIYFQGTGAADDSGLPNDRFFAVRPEGSVSTLKIQRTERGDSAVYLCASSLGRYNEQFFGPGTRLTVL.

As regards this clone: Its ends do not fully match the called genes, so a read error is possible. V gene TRBV7-7 combines with J gene TRBJ2-1; TRBD2 is a possible D gene (7 bases). This CDR3 is 21 amino acids long. The germline gives CDR1 SSHAT, CDR2 FNYEAQ (reference sequence). CDR3 nucleotides: TGTGCTAGCAGCTTAGTTGATAGAACAGGGCGGCCCGCGGGAGAGGACAATGAGCAGTTCTTC. It encodes CASSLVDRTGRPAGEDNEQFF.

The V call is TRBV4-2, the J call TRBJ2-2; 7 bases match TRBD1. Trimming cost V 4 bases and J 0 bases; bases outside gene matches: 5. Germline V CDR1 and CDR2: LGHNA, YNFKEQ. CDR3 length: 16 amino acids. The CDR3 region has the DNA TGTGCCAGCAGCCGCCGACAGGGAACGAACACCGGGGAGCTGTTTTTT. The encoded protein is CASSRRQGTNTGELFF.

V is TRBV18 and J is TRBJ2-7; maybe TRBD2 (6 bases). This CDR3 region has 13 residues. V was cut by 6 bases and J by 2 bases, with 11 bases left in between. Germline assignment: CDR1 KGHSH and CDR2 LQKENI. The CDR3 DNA reads TGTGCCAGCTCGTCGGGACTGACCTACGAGCAGTACTTC. Its translation: CASSSGLTYEQYF.

The chain recombines TRBV6-1 with TRBJ2-1; no definite D call. The germline CDR1 and CDR2 sequences are MNHNS and SASEGT. Trimming took 2 bases from V and 0 from J, leaving 8 bases between them. The CDR3 totals 15 residues. CDR3 in DNA: TGTGCCAGCAGTGAACAAGCTCTCTCCTACAATGAGCAGTTCTTC. Residues: CASSEQALSYNEQFF.

The chain employs TRBV9 and TRBJ2-3; 7 nucleotides align to TRBD2. In germline, CDR1 is SGDLS, CDR2 YYNGEE. The junction had 8 bases not matched to a gene; V was cut back by 0 bases and J by 4 bases. This CDR3 has 16 amino acids. CDR3 nucleotide sequence: TGTGCCAGCAGCGTAGCTGGACTAGGGGTCGCAGATACGCAGTATTTT. Protein: CASSVAGLGVADTQYF.

Written as DNA, the CDR3 is TGCAGCGGCTACGGGTCGGCGGGCGAGCAGTACTTC. This encodes CSGYGSAGEQYF. The chain couples TRBV29-1 to TRBJ2-7; D may be TRBD2 (5 bases). The V gene's germline CDR1 is SQVTM and CDR2 ANQGSEA. The CDR3 covers 12 residues. Deletions cut 7 bases from V and 6 bases from J, with 16 bases between.

The chain couples TRBV19 to TRBJ2-7; maybe TRBD1 (6 bases). CDR1 is LNHDA, CDR2 SQIVND, per germline (reference sequence). The germline V and J ends were trimmed by 4 bases and 1 base, with 11 bases remaining between them. The CDR3 is 14 residues long. This chain's CDR3 is CASSRGTSSYEQYF. CDR3 nucleotides: TGTGCCAGTAGTAGAGGGACAAGTTCCTACGAGCAGTACTTC.

V is TRBV5-5 and J is TRBJ2-3, with D unclear. Germline CDR1 is SGHKS and CDR2 is YYEKEE (reference sequence). Trimming took off 3 bases at V and 6 bases at J, with 14 bases between the two ends. The CDR3 covers 14 residues. The CDR3 DNA is TGTGCCAGCAGCTACTTAGCAAATTCGGATACGCAGTATTTT. Its protein is CASSYLANSDTQYF.

The chain recombines TRBV29-1 with TRBJ2-1; 10 bases line up with TRBD1. This CDR3 contains 15 residues. V shed 0 bases and J 7 bases; nucleotides not matched to a gene: 6. Per the germline V gene, CDR1 is SQVTM and CDR2 is ANQGSEA. The CDR3 DNA follows: TGCAGCGTTGAAGATCACGGACAGGGGGTGAATGAGCAGTTCTTC. This sequence encodes CSVEDHGQGVNEQFF.

The rearrangement links TRBV28 to TRBJ2-1; 11 nucleotides match TRBD2. V lost 5 bases to trimming and J lost 7 bases; unmatched junction nucleotides: 7. Germline lookup yields CDR1 MDHEN and CDR2 SYDVKM. The CDR3 loop spans 15 amino acids. CDR3 sequence reads: CASSPTSGRENEQFF. CDR3 DNA: TGTGCCAGCAGTCCTACTAGCGGGAGAGAGAATGAGCAGTTCTTC.

The gene calls are TRBV4-1 and TRBJ1-6; D ambiguous. Germline V gene sequence: CDR1 MGHRA, CDR2 YSYEKL. V lost 4 bases and J 3 bases, leaving 7 bases between the germline ends. The CDR3 covers 14 residues. CDR3 DNA: TGCGCCAGCAGCCGAGGAGTCTATAATTCACCCCTCCACTTT. As protein: CASSRGVYNSPLHF.

The rearrangement uses TRBV4-1 and TRBJ2-5, with 7 bases fitting TRBD2. Germline V gene data show CDR1 as MGHRA and CDR2 as YSYEKL. Trimming took 4 bases from V and 2 from J; bases not matched to a gene: 7. The CDR3 is 15 residues long. DNA of the CDR3: TGCGCCAGCAGCCCGGCGGCGGGAGAGCAAGAGACCCAGTACTTC. Translation gives CASSPAAGEQETQYF.

V usage is TRBV5-1 and J usage is TRBJ2-2, with 10 nucleotides matching TRBD2. Germline CDR1 is SGHRS and CDR2 is YFSETQ. The CDR3 is 17 residues long. The trim removed 2 bases at V and 6 bases at J, leaving 10 bases unmatched. This CDR3 reads CASSLQLAGALPGELFF. The CDR3 nucleotides read TGCGCCAGCAGCTTACAGCTAGCGGGAGCGTTGCCCGGGGAGCTGTTTTTT.

This rearrangement joins TRBV30 to TRBJ1-1, with D possibly being TRBD1 (5 bases). The CDR3 has 11 residues. Trimming pared 2 bases from V and 7 bases from J, leaving 8 bases between. In germline, CDR1 is GTSNPN, CDR2 SVGIG (reference sequence). DNA for the CDR3: TGTGCCTGGAGTAGGGGCCATGAAGCTTTCTTT. This encodes CAWSRGHEAFF.

The V call is TRBV9, the J call TRBJ2-3; D not resolved. Between the trimmed V and J ends, which lost 0 bases and 0 bases, there was a span of 8 bases. The CDR3 sequence is 15 residues long. The germline V gene has CDR1 SGDLS and CDR2 YYNGEE. The DNA of the CDR3 is TGTGCCAGCAGCGTAGGGGCCTCTAGCACAGATACGCAGTATTTT. It is translated as CASSVGASSTDTQYF.

The chain has TRBV6-6 and TRBJ1-2, with 9 bases aligning to TRBD1. The CDR3 totals 14 residues. Germline CDR1 is MNHNY and CDR2 is SVGAGI (reference sequence). V shed 4 bases and J 5 bases; nucleotides not matched to a gene: 5. DNA for the CDR3: TGTGCCAGCAGTTCCTTGACAGGGGGATATGGCTACACCTTC. Translating gives CASSSLTGGYGYTF.